Below, 19 T cell receptor beta chains from the same sample are listed, as sequenced in a study of cytomegalovirus exposure and HLA in healthy donors. The PCR was carried out with 60 Vbeta primers and 13 Jbeta primers. Sequenced by immunoSEQ multiplex PCR; TCRdb stores in-frame clones only, minus some. The sample contains roughly 86,000 clones, approximately 69% of which appear only once. The source material was PBMCs. The receptors stem from a woman aged 45-60 years in good health and CMV-seropositive.

V gene TRBV5-4 combines with J gene TRBJ2-1, with TRBD2 matching 8 bases. The CDR3 is 15 amino acids. J gave up 2 bases and V 2 bases, and 3 bases lay outside the gene matches. Germline V gives CDR1 SGHNT, CDR2 YYREEE (reference sequence). CDR3 DNA: TGTGCCAGCAGCTTTCTCGGGGGGGCCTACAATGAGCAGTTCTTC. It translates to CASSFLGGAYNEQFF.

V and J are TRBV9 and TRBJ1-1; 7 nucleotides agree with TRBD1. Germline CDR1 is SGDLS and CDR2 is YYNGEE. V was pared by 4 bases and J by 6 bases, with 6 bases of the junction left unmatched. The CDR3 extends over 13 amino acids. In DNA, the CDR3 is TGTGCCAGCAGCCAAGGGGGCCTCTCTGAAGCTTTCTTT. Its translation is CASSQGGLSEAFF.

The chain links TRBV4-2 to TRBJ2-5; the match to TRBD2 covers 9 bases. There are 16 residues in the CDR3. Germline V CDR1 and CDR2: LGHNA, YNFKEQ. The V gene end was trimmed by 4 bases and the J gene end by 7 bases; junction bases not matched to a gene: 13. CDR3 coding DNA: TGTGCCAGCAGCCCAGGACTAGCGATAGGTTCGGGGACCCAGTACTTC. This sequence encodes CASSPGLAIGSGTQYF.

The V call is TRBV28, the J call TRBJ1-2, with no clear D. The CDR3 loop spans 12 amino acids. Trimming left V 8 bases short and J 1 base short, with 8 bases between. Germline lookup yields CDR1 MDHEN and CDR2 SYDVKM. The chain's CDR3 is CASEDLNYGYTF. CDR3 DNA: TGTGCCAGCGAGGATCTTAACTATGGCTACACCTTC.

The chain uses TRBV28 and TRBJ1-6; 8 nucleotides agree with TRBD1. Germline V CDR1 and CDR2: MDHEN, SYDVKM. V lost 1 base and J lost 0; bases outside the gene matches: 14. This CDR3 contains 21 residues. CDR3 sequence (DNA): TGTGCCAGCAGTTTATCCTTCGGGACAGGCTATACTAGCTCCTATAATTCACCCCTCCACTTT. Translating gives CASSLSFGTGYTSSYNSPLHF. Based on the CDR3 plus reference TRBV28 and TRBJ1-6, the full variable domain is DVKVTQSSRYLVKRTGEKVFLECVQDMDHENMFWYRQDPGLGLRLIYFSYDVKMKEKGDIPEGYSVSREKKERFSLILESASTNQTSMYLCASSLSFGTGYTSSYNSPLHFGNGTRLTVT.

V usage is TRBV5-6 and J usage is TRBJ1-5; D is undetermined. Trimming cost V 1 base and J 8 bases, with 7 bases left between them. CDR3 length equals 12 residues. Germline V gene lookup returns CDR1 SGHDT and CDR2 YYEEEE. CDR3 in amino acids: CASSLFGEPQHF. CDR3 nucleotide sequence: TGTGCCAGCAGCTTGTTCGGAGAGCCCCAGCATTTT.

The J gene is TRBJ1-1, the V gene TRBV7-9; D is perhaps TRBD1 (5 bases). Between the trimmed V and J ends, which lost 3 bases and 6 bases, there was a span of 11 bases. This CDR3 is built from 13 residues. Per the germline V gene, CDR1 is SEHNR and CDR2 is FQNEAQ (reference sequence). CDR3 nucleotides: TGTGCCAGCAGCTTCCAGGGTTTACCTGAAGCTTTCTTT. It specifies CASSFQGLPEAFF.

This clone was observed a few times. V gene TRBV5-1 combines with J gene TRBJ2-7, with a possible D match to TRBD1 (6 bases). The CDR3 consists of 15 residues. Germline-derived CDR1 and CDR2 are SGHRS and YFSETQ. V lost 0 bases and J lost 4, with 14 bases in between. CDR3 coding DNA: TGCGCCAGCAGCTTGGACCCTGACAGGAGTTACGAGCAGTACTTC. Protein sequence: CASSLDPDRSYEQYF.

This clone occurred once. The V and J genes are TRBV5-1 and TRBJ2-7; 12 positions agree with TRBD2. CDR1 and CDR2 (germline): SGHRS, YFSETQ. The CDR3 loop spans 15 amino acids. V lost 2 bases, J lost 3 bases, and 3 bases stayed unmatched. CDR3 sequence reads: CASSLGLAGNYEQYF. CDR3 in DNA: TGCGCCAGCAGCTTAGGACTAGCGGGGAACTACGAGCAGTACTTC.

Written as DNA, the CDR3 is TGTGCCAGCAGCTTAGGAGGCGGTGAAAAACTGTTTTTT. It is translated as CASSLGGGEKLFF. This chain links TRBV7-9 with TRBJ1-4; D gene unclear. CDR1 and CDR2 from the germline V gene are SEHNR and FQNEAQ (reference sequence). The V and J ends lost 1 base and 7 bases respectively, with 7 bases between them. CDR3 length: 13 residues.

The chain recombines TRBV27 with TRBJ1-1; D might be TRBD1 (5 bases). With 3 bases removed from V and 4 bases from J, the gap between germline ends came to 9 bases. The CDR3 contains 13 residues. Looked up from germline, CDR1 is MNHEY and CDR2 is SMNVEV (reference sequence). Written as DNA, the CDR3 is TGTGCCAGCAGTTTCTTCGGGGGCACTGAAGCTTTCTTT. Translating gives CASSFFGGTEAFF.

The rearrangement uses TRBV6-6 and TRBJ1-2, with 8 bases matching TRBD1. The CDR3 loop spans 12 amino acids. With 6 bases clipped from V and 7 bases from J, the junction kept 4 bases outside the gene matches. Germline CDR1 reads MNHNY; CDR2 reads SVGAGI (reference sequence). CDR3: CASSPGQGGYTF. CDR3 sequence (DNA): TGTGCCAGCAGCCCCGGACAGGGTGGCTACACCTTC.

The rearrangement joins TRBV6-5 to TRBJ1-2; no definite D call. This CDR3 has 12 residues. V gave up 5 bases and J gave up 12 bases, with 16 bases separating them. Germline values: CDR1 MNHEY, CDR2 SVGAGI. The CDR3 loop reads CASSPPRGRNTF. CDR3 coding DNA: TGTGCCAGCAGTCCCCCGCGAGGCCGTAACACCTTC.

This rearrangement joins TRBV7-9 to TRBJ1-1; 7 bases fit TRBD1. J was trimmed by 0 bases and V by 7 bases; bases with no gene match: 5. Looked up from germline, CDR1 is SEHNR and CDR2 is FQNEAQ (reference sequence). The CDR3 totals 14 residues. CDR3 region: CASTDRFMNTEAFF. Here the CDR3 DNA reads TGTGCCAGCACGGACAGGTTTATGAACACTGAAGCTTTCTTT.

This clone was seen a single time. The gene calls are TRBV5-4 and TRBJ2-1; 7 bases map to TRBD2. V was clipped by 3 bases and J by 5 bases; unmatched bases: 8. This CDR3 is built from 15 residues. CDR1 SGHNT and CDR2 YYREEE come from the germline V gene (reference sequence). In nucleotides, the CDR3 is TGTGCCAGCAGCTCTGCGGGGGTTAACGACAATGAGCAGTTCTTC. This sequence encodes CASSSAGVNDNEQFF.

This clone was counted only a few times. The chain recombines TRBV5-6 with TRBJ2-7, with D perhaps matching TRBD1 (7 bases). The germline V and J ends were trimmed by 5 bases and 2 bases, with 14 bases remaining between them. Per germline, CDR1 SGHDT and CDR2 YYEEEE. This CDR3 has 14 amino acids. CDR3 in amino acids: CASRAGQYAYEQYF. The CDR3 DNA follows: TGTGCCAGCAGGGCGGGACAGTACGCCTACGAGCAGTACTTC.

In this sample, this clone turned up once. This chain joins TRBV5-4 and TRBJ2-1, with 8 bases that match TRBD2. This CDR3 has 16 residues. Germline values: CDR1 SGHNT, CDR2 YYREEE (reference sequence). The J segment lost 9 bases and the V segment lost 1 base, leaving 12 bases of the junction unmatched. The CDR3 DNA follows: TGTGCCAGCAGCTTGCGCTCGGGACTAGTAGTGGGTGAGCAGTTCTTC. This translates into CASSLRSGLVVGEQFF.

The genes are TRBV27 and TRBJ1-2; D is undetermined. V lost 1 base and J 3 bases, leaving 6 bases between the germline ends. This CDR3 has 13 residues. In germline, CDR1 is MNHEY, CDR2 SMNVEV (reference sequence). The CDR3 protein is CASSLYEDYGYTF. DNA for the CDR3: TGTGCCAGCAGTTTATATGAGGACTATGGCTACACCTTC.

This clone was observed a single time. The rearrangement joins TRBV19 to TRBJ2-7; TRBD2 agrees at 9 bases. CDR1 is LNHDA, CDR2 SQIVND, per germline (reference sequence). The length of the CDR3 is 15 residues. V lost 5 bases and J lost 2; bases outside the gene matches: 7. This CDR3 reads CASSPIAGATYEQYF. The CDR3 DNA sequence: TGTGCCAGTAGTCCTATAGCGGGGGCCACCTACGAGCAGTACTTC.